The clone carrying this T cell receptor beta chain appeared a few times. Its antigen is not identified. Genomic DNA constituted the template upon which TCR beta VDJ and CDR3 profiling was performed. One entry per CDR3 protein, called by TCRdb with MiXCR from the reads. The sample holds roughly 160,000 distinct CDR3 sequences, 40% to 50% seen once. This sample stems from a study of CD8+CD57+ T cells in acquired aplastic anemia. Study background: An average of roughly 3 ug of DNA was obtained from sorted CD4+ and CD8+ cells. Overall study results and limits: In common between the patients and the controls were approximately 28 CD8+ CDR3 sequences. Patients showed no significant difference from controls in CD8+ Simpson's diversity.

CDR3 length: 13 amino acids. Between the trimmed V and J ends, which lost 2 bases and 8 bases, there was a span of 12 bases. Germline V lookup: CDR1 SNHLY, CDR2 FYNNEI. All sequencing subjects had displayed CD8+CD57+ cell expansion on flow cytometry. The gene calls are TRBV2 and TRBJ1-1; a weak D match, TRBD1 (5 bases). The sequence derives from a human donor with aplastic anemia. What was sequenced was sorted CD4+, CD8+, or CD8+CD57+ T cells (not recorded which) from PBMCs. As DNA, the CDR3 is TGTGCCAGCAGTGAATTAGGAGGGACCGAAGCTTTCTTT. Amino acids: CASSELGGTEAFF.